This T cell receptor (beta chain) was identified in a study of control samples from healthy donors and cancer patients. CDR1 is MNHNS and CDR2 is SASEGT in the germline V gene. The V end was cut by 1 base, the J end by 14 bases, with 9 bases between. The CDR3 is 12 amino acids. This clone was picked up a small number of times. Produced via immunoSEQ multiplex PCR; TCRdb's table is partial and in-frame only. The table includes about 120,000 clones, roughly 91% detected once. Specimen: blood. The chain links TRBV6-1 to TRBJ1-6, with D perhaps TRBD1 (6 bases). The clonotype was recovered from a woman aged 70-85 years in good health. CDR3: CASSEGGRSLHF. CDR3 DNA sequence: TGTGCCAGCAGTGAAGGGGGGCGATCCCTCCACTTT.